A selection of T cell receptor beta chains follows, all from one sample in a study of chemoradiotherapy in HPV16-positive cancers. Libraries were prepared by immunoSEQ multiplex PCR; TCRdb keeps only in-frame clonotypes and omits some of them. The sample lists tens of thousands of clones; roughly 90% were seen once. The sample was blood, taken from a patient who underwent chemoradiotherapy. All receptors derive from a human donor with HPV-associated anogenital cancer. Each CDR3 is given with its conserved first and last residue. Each record gives: D gene, V gene, clone size, J gene, CDR3 protein, CDR3 DNA. The D gene is left open where the match is weak. Expanded clones are given a class, and other clones once, few, many or no size at all.

>TRBD2|TRBV5-1|.|TRBJ2-3
CASSPGGGRGDTQYF
TGCGCCAGCAGCCCGGGAGGGGGAAGAGGAGATACGCAGTATTTT
>.|TRBV27|.|TRBJ2-5
CASSFEGGPLETQYF
TGTGCCAGCAGTTTCGAGGGGGGGCCCTTGGAGACCCAGTACTTC
>.|TRBV19|.|TRBJ1-5
CASSSEGRQPQHF
TGTGCCAGTAGTAGCGAGGGGCGACAGCCCCAGCATTTT
>.|TRBV21-1|few|TRBJ2-2
CASTDRIITERATGELFF
TGTGCCAGCACCGACCGGATAATCACAGAAAGGGCCACCGGGGAGCTGTTTTTT
>TRBD2|TRBV5-1|.|TRBJ2-3
CASSLVYGGASDTQYF
TGCGCCAGCAGCTTGGTTTACGGGGGGGCCTCAGATACGCAGTATTTT
>TRBD1|TRBV19|.|TRBJ2-2
CASSRDRENTGELFF
TGTGCCAGTAGCCGGGACAGGGAGAACACCGGGGAGCTGTTTTTT
>TRBD1|TRBV27|.|TRBJ1-2
CASSYGQGSFYGYTF
TGTGCCAGCAGTTACGGACAGGGGTCCTTCTATGGCTACACCTTC
>TRBD1|TRBV2|.|TRBJ2-5
CARGPGGQETQYF
TGTGCCAGAGGTCCAGGGGGCCAAGAGACCCAGTACTTC
>.|TRBV6-1|.|TRBJ1-1
CASRGPGNTEAFF
TGTGCCAGCAGAGGCCCCGGGAACACTGAAGCTTTCTTT
>.|TRBV30|.|TRBJ1-2
CAWSMLRPTNYGYTF
TGTGCCTGGAGTATGCTCCGCCCGACGAACTATGGCTACACCTTC
>.|TRBV20-1|.|TRBJ2-2
CSAPLTGELFF
TGCAGTGCTCCCTTGACCGGGGAGCTGTTTTTT
>.|TRBV19|.|TRBJ1-2
CASSIVPDNGYTF
TGTGCCAGTAGTATAGTACCAGACAATGGCTACACCTTC
>TRBD1|TRBV2|.|TRBJ1-4
CASTVMDRNNEKLFF
TGTGCCAGCACGGTCATGGACAGGAATAATGAAAAACTGTTTTTT
>TRBD1|TRBV7-2|.|TRBJ1-2
CASSLLGTASGYTF
TGTGCCAGCAGCTTACTTGGGACAGCGAGCGGCTACACCTTC
>TRBD1|TRBV2|.|TRBJ1-4
CASNPTGIQEKLFF
TGTGCCAGCAACCCGACAGGGATTCAAGAAAAACTGTTTTTT
>TRBD2|TRBV7-9|.|TRBJ2-1
CASSLRSGGPQTYNEQFF
TGTGCCAGCAGCTTACGTAGCGGGGGGCCACAGACCTACAATGAGCAGTTCTTC
>.|TRBV5-1|.|TRBJ2-2
CASSSGYTGELFF
TGCGCCAGCAGCTCGGGGTACACCGGGGAGCTGTTTTTT
>TRBD1|TRBV5-1|.|TRBJ2-7
CASSQEQGCEQYF
TGCGCCAGCAGCCAGGAACAGGGGTGCGAGCAGTACTTC
>.|TRBV27|.|TRBJ1-1
CASSVFGGGLMTEAFF
TGTGCCAGCAGTGTGTTCGGCGGGGGGCTAATGACTGAAGCTTTCTTT
>.|TRBV6-6|.|TRBJ2-5
CASSKAGGQETQYF
TGTGCCAGCAGTAAGGCCGGGGGACAAGAGACCCAGTACTTC
>.|TRBV11-2|.|TRBJ2-1
CASSLGGGVEQFF
TGTGCCAGCAGCTTGGGCGGGGGCGTTGAGCAGTTCTTC
>.|TRBV12-5|.|TRBJ1-5
CASGLGTSQPQHF
TGTGCTAGTGGTTTGGGGACGTCGCAGCCCCAGCATTTT